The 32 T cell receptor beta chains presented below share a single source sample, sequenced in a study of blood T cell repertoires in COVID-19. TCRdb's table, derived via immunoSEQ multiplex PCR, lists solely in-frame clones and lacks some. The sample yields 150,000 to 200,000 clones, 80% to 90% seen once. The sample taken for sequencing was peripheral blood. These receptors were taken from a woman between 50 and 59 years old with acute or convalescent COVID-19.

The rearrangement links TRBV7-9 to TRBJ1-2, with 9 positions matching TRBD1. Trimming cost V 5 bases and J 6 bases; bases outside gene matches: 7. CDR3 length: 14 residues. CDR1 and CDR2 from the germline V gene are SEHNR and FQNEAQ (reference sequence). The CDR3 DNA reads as TGTGCCAGCAGCCCCCCCTGGACAGGGGATGGCTACACCTTC. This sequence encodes CASSPPWTGDGYTF.

Here the CDR3 DNA reads TGTGCCAGCAGTTTAGCTAGCGGGCACCAAGAGACCCAGTACTTC. Protein sequence: CASSLASGHQETQYF. This sequence joins TRBV28 and TRBJ2-5, with 8 bases identical to TRBD2. This CDR3 has 15 amino acids. The V gene end was trimmed by 2 bases and the J gene end by 0 bases; junction bases not matched to a gene: 2. The germline V gene has CDR1 MDHEN and CDR2 SYDVKM. The full variable domain, with the rest looked up from reference TRBV28 and TRBJ2-5, is DVKVTQSSRYLVKRTGEKVFLECVQDMDHENMFWYRQDPGLGLRLIYFSYDVKMKEKGDIPEGYSVSREKKERFSLILESASTNQTSMYLCASSLASGHQETQYFGPGTRLLVL.

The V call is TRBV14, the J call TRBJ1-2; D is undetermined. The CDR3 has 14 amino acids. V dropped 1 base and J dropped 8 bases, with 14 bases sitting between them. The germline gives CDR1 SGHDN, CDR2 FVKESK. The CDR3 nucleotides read TGTGCCAGCAGCCAAGGGCGATTTGTCGGGGGCTACACCTTC. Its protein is CASSQGRFVGGYTF. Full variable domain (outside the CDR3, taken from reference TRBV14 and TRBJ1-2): EAGVTQFPSHSVIEKGQTVTLRCDPISGHDNLYWYRRVMGKEIKFLLHFVKESKQDESGMPNNRFLAERTGGTYSTLKVQPAELEDSGVYFCASSQGRFVGGYTFGSGTRLTVV.

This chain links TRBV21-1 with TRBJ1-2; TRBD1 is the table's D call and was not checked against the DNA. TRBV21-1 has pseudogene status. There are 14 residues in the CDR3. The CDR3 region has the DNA TGTGCCAGGCAACAGGGGAGCCCTAACTATGGCTACACCTTC. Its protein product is CARQQGSPNYGYTF.

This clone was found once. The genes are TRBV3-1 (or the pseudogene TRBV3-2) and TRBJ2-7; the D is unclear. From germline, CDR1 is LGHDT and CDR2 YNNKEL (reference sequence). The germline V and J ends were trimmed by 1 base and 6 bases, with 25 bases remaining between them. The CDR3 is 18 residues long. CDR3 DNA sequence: TGTGCCAGCAGCCAAGCGTTTTATTCAGCAGGATCCTACGCCGAGCAGTACTTC. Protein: CASSQAFYSAGSYAEQYF.

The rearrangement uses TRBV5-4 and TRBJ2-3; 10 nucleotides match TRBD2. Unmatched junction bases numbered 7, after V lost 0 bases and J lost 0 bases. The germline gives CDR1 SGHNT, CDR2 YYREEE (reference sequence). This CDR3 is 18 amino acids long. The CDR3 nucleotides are TGTGCCAGCAGCTTGGGAATTAGCGGGAGGATAAGCACAGATACGCAGTATTTT. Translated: CASSLGISGRISTDTQYF.

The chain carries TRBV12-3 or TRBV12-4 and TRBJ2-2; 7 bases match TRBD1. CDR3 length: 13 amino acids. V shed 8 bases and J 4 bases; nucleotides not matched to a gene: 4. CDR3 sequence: CASGKGATGELFF. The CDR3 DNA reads TGTGCCAGCGGAAAGGGGGCCACCGGGGAGCTGTTTTTT.

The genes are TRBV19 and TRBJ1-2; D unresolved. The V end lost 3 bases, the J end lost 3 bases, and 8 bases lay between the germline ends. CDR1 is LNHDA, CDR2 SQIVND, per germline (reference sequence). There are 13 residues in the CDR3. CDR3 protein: CASSIIQYYGYTF. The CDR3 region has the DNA TGTGCCAGTAGTATTATACAGTACTATGGCTACACCTTC.

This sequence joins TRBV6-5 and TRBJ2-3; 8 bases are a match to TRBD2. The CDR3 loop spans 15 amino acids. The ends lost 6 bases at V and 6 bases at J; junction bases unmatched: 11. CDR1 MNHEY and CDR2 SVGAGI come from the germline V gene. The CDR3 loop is CASSPRAGGLDTQYF. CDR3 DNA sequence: TGTGCCAGCAGCCCCCGCGCGGGAGGACTTGATACGCAGTATTTT.

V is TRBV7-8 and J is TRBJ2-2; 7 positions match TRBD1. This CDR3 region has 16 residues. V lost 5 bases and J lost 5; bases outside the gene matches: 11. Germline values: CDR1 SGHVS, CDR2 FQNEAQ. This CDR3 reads CASSPRGTAVTGELFF. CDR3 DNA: TGTGCCAGCAGCCCCCGAGGGACAGCGGTTACCGGGGAGCTGTTTTTT.

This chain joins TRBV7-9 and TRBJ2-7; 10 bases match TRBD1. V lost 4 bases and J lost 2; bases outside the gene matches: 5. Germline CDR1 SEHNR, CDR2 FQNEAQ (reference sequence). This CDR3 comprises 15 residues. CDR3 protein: CASSWGTGVPYEQYF. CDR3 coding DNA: TGTGCCAGCAGCTGGGGGACAGGGGTACCCTACGAGCAGTACTTC.

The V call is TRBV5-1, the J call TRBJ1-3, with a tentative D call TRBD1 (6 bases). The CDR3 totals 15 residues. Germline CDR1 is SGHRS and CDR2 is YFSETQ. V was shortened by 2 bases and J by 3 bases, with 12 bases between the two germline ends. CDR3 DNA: TGCGCCAGCAGCTTCCTTGCAGGGGATGGAAACACCATATATTTT. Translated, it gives CASSFLAGDGNTIYF.

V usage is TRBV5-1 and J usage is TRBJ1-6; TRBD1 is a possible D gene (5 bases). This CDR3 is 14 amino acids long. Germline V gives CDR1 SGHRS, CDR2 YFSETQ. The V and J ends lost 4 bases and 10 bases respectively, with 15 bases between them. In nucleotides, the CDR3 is TGCGCCAGCAGCGCAGACAGAGAGCGATCACCCCTCCACTTT. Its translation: CASSADRERSPLHF.

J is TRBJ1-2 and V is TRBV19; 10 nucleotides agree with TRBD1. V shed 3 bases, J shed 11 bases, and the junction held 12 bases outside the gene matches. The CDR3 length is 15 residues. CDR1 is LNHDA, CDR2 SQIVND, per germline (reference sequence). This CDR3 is CASSMVGTGDFRYTF. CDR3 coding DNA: TGTGCCAGTAGTATGGTGGGGACAGGGGACTTTCGGTACACCTTC.

CDR3 DNA sequence: TGTGCCAGTACAGGGGGCGGAAGGCAGCCCCAGCATTTT. It translates to CASTGGGRQPQHF. The chain links TRBV6-5 to TRBJ1-5, with TRBD1 matching over 9 bases. Germline V gene lookup returns CDR1 MNHEY and CDR2 SVGAGI. The CDR3 runs to 13 residues. The ends lost 9 bases at V and 7 bases at J; junction bases unmatched: 7.

CDR3 amino acids: CAWSGDRVNYGYTF. CDR3 coding DNA: TGTGCCTGGAGCGGGGACAGAGTTAACTATGGCTACACCTTC. This rearrangement joins TRBV30 to TRBJ1-2; 7 nucleotides agree with TRBD1. CDR1 is GTSNPN, CDR2 SVGIG, per germline (reference sequence). V was pared by 3 bases and J by 1 base, with 5 bases of the junction left unmatched. The CDR3 has 14 amino acids.

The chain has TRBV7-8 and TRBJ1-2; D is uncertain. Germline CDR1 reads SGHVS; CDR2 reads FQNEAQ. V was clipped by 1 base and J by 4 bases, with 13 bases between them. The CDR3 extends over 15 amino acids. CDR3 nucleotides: TGTGCCAGCAGCTTAGGGTTCCCAGGCTTCTATGGCTACACCTTC. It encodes CASSLGFPGFYGYTF.

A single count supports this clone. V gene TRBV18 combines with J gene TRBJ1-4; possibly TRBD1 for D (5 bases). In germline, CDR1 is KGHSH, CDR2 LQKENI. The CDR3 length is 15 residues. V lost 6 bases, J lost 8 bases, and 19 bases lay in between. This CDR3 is CASSDKQAPVEKLFF. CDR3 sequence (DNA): TGTGCCAGCTCGGATAAACAGGCTCCCGTAGAAAAACTGTTTTTT.

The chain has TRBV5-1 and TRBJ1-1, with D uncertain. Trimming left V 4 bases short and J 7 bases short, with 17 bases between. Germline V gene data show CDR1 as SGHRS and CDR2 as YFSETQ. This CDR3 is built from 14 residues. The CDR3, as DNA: TGCGCCAGCAGCATTGGTGACGGTGGCGGTGAAGCTTTCTTT. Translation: CASSIGDGGGEAFF.

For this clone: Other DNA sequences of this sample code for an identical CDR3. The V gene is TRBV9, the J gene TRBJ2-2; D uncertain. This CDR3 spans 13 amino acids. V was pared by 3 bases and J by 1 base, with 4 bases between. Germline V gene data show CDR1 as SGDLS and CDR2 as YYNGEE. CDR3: CASSGGNTGELFF. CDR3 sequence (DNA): TGTGCCAGCAGCGGAGGGAACACCGGGGAGCTGTTTTTT.

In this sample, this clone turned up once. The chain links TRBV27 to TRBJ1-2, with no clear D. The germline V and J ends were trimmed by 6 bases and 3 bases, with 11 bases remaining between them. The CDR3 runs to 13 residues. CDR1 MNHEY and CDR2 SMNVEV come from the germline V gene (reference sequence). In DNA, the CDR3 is TGTGCCAGCAGGGACTCAGGACACTATGGCTACACCTTC. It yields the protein CASRDSGHYGYTF.

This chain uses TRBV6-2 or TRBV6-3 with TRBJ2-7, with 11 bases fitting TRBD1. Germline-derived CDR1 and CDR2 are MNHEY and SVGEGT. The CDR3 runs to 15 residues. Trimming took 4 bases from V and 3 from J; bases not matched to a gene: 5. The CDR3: CASSSPGTGGYEQYF. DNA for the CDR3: TGTGCCAGCAGTTCCCCCGGGACAGGGGGCTACGAGCAGTACTTC.

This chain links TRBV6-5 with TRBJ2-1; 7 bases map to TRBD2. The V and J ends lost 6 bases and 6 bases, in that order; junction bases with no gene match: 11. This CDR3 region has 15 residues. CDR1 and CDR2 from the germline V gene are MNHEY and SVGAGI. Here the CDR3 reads CASRVSAGRVNEQFF. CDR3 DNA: TGTGCCAGCAGGGTCTCAGCGGGACGGGTCAATGAGCAGTTCTTC.

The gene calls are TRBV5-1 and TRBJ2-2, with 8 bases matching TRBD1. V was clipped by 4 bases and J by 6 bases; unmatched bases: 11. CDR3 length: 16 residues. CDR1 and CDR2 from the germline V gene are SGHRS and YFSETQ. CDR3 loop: CASSLRGRGLAGELFF. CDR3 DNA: TGCGCCAGCAGCCTTCGAGGCAGGGGGCTCGCCGGGGAGCTGTTTTTT.

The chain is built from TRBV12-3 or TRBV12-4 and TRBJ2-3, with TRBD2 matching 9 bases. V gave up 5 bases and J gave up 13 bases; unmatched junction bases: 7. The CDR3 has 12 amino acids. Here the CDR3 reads CASSRLAGFKYF. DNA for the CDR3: TGTGCCAGCAGTCGGCTAGCGGGGTTTAAGTATTTT.

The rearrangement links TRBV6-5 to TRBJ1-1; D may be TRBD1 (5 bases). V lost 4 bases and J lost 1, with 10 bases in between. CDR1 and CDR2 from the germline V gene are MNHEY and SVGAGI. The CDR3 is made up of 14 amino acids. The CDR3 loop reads CASSSGGANTEAFF. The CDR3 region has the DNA TGTGCCAGCAGTTCGGGAGGGGCGAACACTGAAGCTTTCTTT.

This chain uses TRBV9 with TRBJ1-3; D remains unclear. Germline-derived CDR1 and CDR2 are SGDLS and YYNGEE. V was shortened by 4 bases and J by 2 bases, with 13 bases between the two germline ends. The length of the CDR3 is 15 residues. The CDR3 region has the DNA TGTGCCAGCAGCCCCCTCGGGGTTACTGGAAACACCATATATTTT. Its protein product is CASSPLGVTGNTIYF.

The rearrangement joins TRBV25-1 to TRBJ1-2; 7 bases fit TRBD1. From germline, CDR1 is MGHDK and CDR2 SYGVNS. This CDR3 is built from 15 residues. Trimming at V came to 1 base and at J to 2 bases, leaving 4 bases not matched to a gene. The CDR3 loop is CASSESRGENYGYTF. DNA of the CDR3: TGTGCCAGCAGTGAATCCAGGGGGGAGAACTATGGCTACACCTTC.

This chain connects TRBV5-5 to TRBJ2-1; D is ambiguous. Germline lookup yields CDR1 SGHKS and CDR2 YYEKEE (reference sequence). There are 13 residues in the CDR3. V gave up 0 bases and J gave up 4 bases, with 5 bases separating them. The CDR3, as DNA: TGTGCCAGCAGCTTGGCCTCGTACAATGAGCAGTTCTTC. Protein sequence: CASSLASYNEQFF.

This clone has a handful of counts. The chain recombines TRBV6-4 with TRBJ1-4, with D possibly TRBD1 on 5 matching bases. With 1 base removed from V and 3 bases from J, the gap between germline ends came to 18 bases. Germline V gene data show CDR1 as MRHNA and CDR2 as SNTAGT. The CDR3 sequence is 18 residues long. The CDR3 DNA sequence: TGTGCCAGCAGTGACTATCTTCTCGACCTGGGGCCTAATGAAAAACTGTTTTTT. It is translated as CASSDYLLDLGPNEKLFF.

CDR3 sequence: CASRYTGANTEAFF. For the CDR3, the DNA is TGTGCCAGCAGATACACAGGGGCGAACACTGAAGCTTTCTTT. The chain joins TRBV5-4 to TRBJ1-1, with 7 bases fitting TRBD1. Per the germline V gene, CDR1 is SGHNT and CDR2 is YYREEE (reference sequence). V trimming: 5 bases; J trimming: 1 base; junction bases outside the gene matches: 5. The CDR3 has 14 amino acids.

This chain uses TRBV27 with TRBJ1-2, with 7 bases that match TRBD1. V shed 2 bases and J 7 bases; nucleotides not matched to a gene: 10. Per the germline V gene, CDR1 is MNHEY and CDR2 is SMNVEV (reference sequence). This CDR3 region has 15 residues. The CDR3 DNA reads TGTGCCAGCAGTTTAAATGAGGGGGCGGTAGGTGGCTACACCTTC. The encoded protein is CASSLNEGAVGGYTF.